The 10 T cell receptor beta chains below were found in one sample sequenced in a study of human T cells and chemical hapten exposure. Stated time point: patch test 3, about 24 weeks after DPC sensitization. Sample treatment: therapeutic diphenylcyclopropenone sensitization with weekly scalp DPC. TCRdb reprocessed the RACE reads with MiXCR, giving one entry per CDR3 protein. The sample records tens of thousands of distinct CDR3 sequences, roughly 11% being singletons. The sequencing used whole blood, collected in connection with sensitization to the hapten diphenylcyclopropenone (DPC). These receptor sequences come from a woman between 45 and 65 years old with alopecia areata. Some clones in this sample may be carry-over from other donors' samples.

This clonotype was detected many times. The V call is TRBV20-1, the J call TRBJ1-2; D not certain. Per germline, CDR1 DFQATT and CDR2 SNEGSKA (reference sequence). This CDR3 spans 12 amino acids. Trimming stripped 3 bases from V and 5 bases from J, with 10 bases between. The CDR3 DNA reads TGCAGTGCTAGTTACCGGGAATATGGCTACACCTTC. This translates into CSASYREYGYTF.

This clonotype was seen only a few times. The V and J genes are TRBV11-2 and TRBJ2-7; possible D gene TRBD1, 6 bases. The V end was cut by 3 bases, the J end by 2 bases, with 20 bases between. The CDR3 runs to 17 residues. Per germline, CDR1 SGHAT and CDR2 FQNNGV. Here the CDR3 DNA reads TGTGCCAGCAGCTTGACACCTACAGGGCCGACCCCCTACGAGCAGTACTTC. The encoded protein is CASSLTPTGPTPYEQYF.

This clonotype showed up many times. The V gene is TRBV29-1, the J gene TRBJ2-3; no firm D call. Trimming removed 4 bases from V and 4 bases from J, with 15 bases in between. The CDR3 runs 14 residues. Germline values: CDR1 SQVTM, CDR2 ANQGSEA. The CDR3 protein is CSVGFQLGPDTQYF. CDR3 bases: TGCAGCGTTGGATTTCAGCTGGGTCCAGATACGCAGTATTTT.

The sample holds many counts of this clonotype. The chain is built from TRBV6-5 and TRBJ1-2; D remains ambiguous. V gave up 2 bases and J gave up 2 bases, with 9 bases separating them. Looked up from germline, CDR1 is MNHEY and CDR2 is SVGAGI. CDR3 length: 14 amino acids. This CDR3 is CASSYRDRNYGYTF. CDR3 in DNA: TGTGCCAGCAGTTACCGGGATCGAAACTATGGCTACACCTTC.

This rearrangement joins TRBV5-1 to TRBJ1-6, with 7 bases identical to TRBD1. J gave up 5 bases and V 4 bases, and 3 bases lay outside the gene matches. Germline V gene data show CDR1 as SGHRS and CDR2 as YFSETQ. The CDR3 consists of 14 residues. Written as DNA, the CDR3 is TGCGCCAGCAGCCCGGACAGGAATAATTCACCCCTCCACTTT. As protein: CASSPDRNNSPLHF. Drawing the rest from reference TRBV5-1 and TRBJ1-6, the complete variable domain is KAGVTQTPRYLIKTRGQQVTLSCSPISGHRSVSWYQQTPGQGLQFLFEYFSETQRNKGNFPGRFSGRQFSNSRSEMNVSTLELGDSALYLCASSPDRNNSPLHFGNGTRLTVT.

The chain is built from TRBV18 and TRBJ2-7; 11 bases align to TRBD2. Germline CDR1 reads KGHSH; CDR2 reads LQKENI. J gave up 5 bases and V 0 bases, and 12 bases lay outside the gene matches. The CDR3 is 18 amino acids. The CDR3 bases are TGTGCCAGCTCACCACCTGGGATAGCGGGAGGGCGGGTCCACGAGCAGTACTTC. This gives the protein CASSPPGIAGGRVHEQYF.

This clonotype was recorded at least ten times. The chain is built from TRBV4-3 and TRBJ1-4; 11 nucleotides agree with TRBD1. Looked up from germline, CDR1 is LGHNA and CDR2 is YSLEER. Trimming cost V 0 bases and J 5 bases; bases outside gene matches: 11. The CDR3 is 19 amino acids. CDR3 protein: CASSQDAARGTGGNEKLFF. The CDR3 DNA reads TGCGCCAGCAGCCAAGACGCGGCTCGAGGGACAGGGGGGAATGAAAAACTGTTTTTT.

This clonotype was counted at least ten times. V gene TRBV10-3 combines with J gene TRBJ2-2; 7 nucleotides match TRBD2. The V gene end was trimmed by 0 bases and the J gene end by 3 bases; junction bases not matched to a gene: 10. The CDR3 is made up of 18 amino acids. Germline loops: CDR1 ENHRY, CDR2 SYGVKD. This CDR3 is CAISESLFSGGYTGELFF. Here the CDR3 DNA reads TGTGCCATCAGTGAGTCCCTCTTCTCGGGAGGCTACACCGGGGAGCTGTTTTTT.

This clonotype turned up a few times. This chain uses TRBV6-2 or TRBV6-3 with TRBJ2-6, with 9 bases matching TRBD1. J was trimmed by 1 base and V by 5 bases; bases with no gene match: 12. The germline CDR1 and CDR2 sequences are MNHEY and SVGEGT. The CDR3 spans 19 residues. The CDR3 nucleotides read TGTGCCAGCAGTACCCTCCGCCGGGACAGGGAGTCTGGGGCCAACGTCCTGACTTTC. Its translation: CASSTLRRDRESGANVLTF.

This clonotype was seen repeatedly, ten times or more. The rearrangement joins TRBV7-9 to TRBJ1-1; 7 nucleotides align to TRBD1. The CDR3 has 15 amino acids. In germline, CDR1 is SEHNR, CDR2 FQNEAQ (reference sequence). Germline trimming cut 5 bases from V and 2 bases from J; bases unmatched to any gene: 8. The CDR3 DNA reads TGTGCCAGCAGCCAGGGGGGAGATTTTAACACTGAAGCTTTCTTT. Protein product: CASSQGGDFNTEAFF.